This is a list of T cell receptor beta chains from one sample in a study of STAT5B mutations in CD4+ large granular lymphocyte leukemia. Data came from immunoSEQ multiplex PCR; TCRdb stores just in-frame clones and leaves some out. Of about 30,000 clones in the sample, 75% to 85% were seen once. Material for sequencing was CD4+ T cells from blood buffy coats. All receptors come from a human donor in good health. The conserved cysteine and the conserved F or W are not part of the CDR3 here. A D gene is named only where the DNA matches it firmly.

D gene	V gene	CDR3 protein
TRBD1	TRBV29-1	SVSGQGQETQY
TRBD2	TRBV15	ATSRVGLADEQY
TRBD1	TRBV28	ASRDRGTWGYEQY
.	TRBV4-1	ASSQEGFEAF
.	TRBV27	ASSLRFNYGYT
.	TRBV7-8	ASSLRIDNSYEQY
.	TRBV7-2	ASSLFASGDEQY
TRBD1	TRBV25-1	ASSGPTGGNEKLF
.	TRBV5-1	ASSPGGGVGNTIY
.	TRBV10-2	ASSESGQGNGYT
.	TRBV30	AWGQNNSPLH
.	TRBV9	ASSGVSGANVLT
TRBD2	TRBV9	ASSGGTSGGAQDTQY
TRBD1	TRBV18	ASSPGQGGGYT
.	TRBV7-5	VRSPGPFEKLF
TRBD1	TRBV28	ASSFRQGEQY
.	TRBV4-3	ASSQDPKGPNNEQF
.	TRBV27	ASRGDGWTANSPLH
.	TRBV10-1	ASSDRPGAGPYGYT
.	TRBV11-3	ASSLGGSNSPLH
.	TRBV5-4	ASSVDSLGAF
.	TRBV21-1	ASSLGTSGSTDTQY
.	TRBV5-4	ASSSELSSYEQY
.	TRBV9	ASSVREQAEQY
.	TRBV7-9	ASSLQGGGPTEAF
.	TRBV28	ASSPRMQGGYEQY
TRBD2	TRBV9	ASSATSGRGNEQF
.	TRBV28	ASSLRGKAF
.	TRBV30	AWSIATLPGNTIY
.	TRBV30	AWSVPGGGSPLH
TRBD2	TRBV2	ASRDGTSGTDTQY
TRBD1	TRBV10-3	AILGTAYEQY
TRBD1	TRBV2	ASSEAGQGNQPQH
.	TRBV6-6	ASCPGGQDTEAF
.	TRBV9	ASSQTAARNQPQH
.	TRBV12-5	ASGLVLPGRNQPQH
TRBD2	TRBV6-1	ASSGKSGGARYNEQF
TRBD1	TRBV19	ASSPTGTGGRQPQH
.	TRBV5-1	ASSPQGQKAF
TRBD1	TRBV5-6	ASSSTGEGNEQY
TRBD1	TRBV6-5	ASSYEGAEAEAF
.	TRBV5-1	ASSNPGGDYEQY
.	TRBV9	ASSPQPGQPQH
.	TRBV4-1	ASSQVDMGFTDTQY
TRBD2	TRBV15	ATSGRLAGEQF
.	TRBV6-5	ASKGGTNSPLH
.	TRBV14	ASSTLVGTTYNEQF
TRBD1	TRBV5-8	ASSMGRTGGVDTQY
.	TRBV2	ASSVREYGYT
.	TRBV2	ASTEGLPSYEQY
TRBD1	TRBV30	AWSQGESYT
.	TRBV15	ATSRDYPGELF
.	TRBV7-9	ASSLEEPKNIQY
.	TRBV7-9	ASSLGVGGQRLSSYEQY
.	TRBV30	AWSVNRNTEAF
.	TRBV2	ASRQGRDTGELF
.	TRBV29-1	SGYHVAGYT